This TCR beta chain was profiled in a study of regulatory T cells in long-lasting Graves disease listed by TCRdb under 2021. Background for the entire study: Antithyroid drugs had been taken for less than 3 months by newly diagnosed Graves' disease patients. Persistent Graves' disease patients were compared with newly diagnosed Graves' disease patients by peripheral blood TCR sequencing and RNA sequencing. The study was registered as a clinical trial and conducted in China. A total of around 35 samples were covered by TCR sequencing, comprising approximately 13 persistent and about 20 newly diagnosed Graves' disease patients.

The research as a whole found: The small sample size was acknowledged by the authors as a limitation that may reduce accuracy. Only peripheral blood was studied, because thyroid tissue, the primary lesion, was inaccessible. Only the TCR beta chain was sequenced and analyzed. Persistent disease showed preferential use of TRBV28, TRBJ1-2 and TRBJ2-5, whereas newly diagnosed disease favored TRBV20-1 and TRBJ2-1. Persistent patients shared more public clonotypes among themselves (under 3,000) than newly diagnosed patients did (more than 950). Lower TCR Shannon entropy and fewer highly expanded clones were observed in persistent Graves' disease patients than in newly diagnosed patients, which suggested clonal expansion.

Sample time point, as interpreted from the label and publication: newly diagnosed GD, antithyroid drugs for less than 3 months. RNA was extracted from PBMCs in TRIzol for both TCR sequencing and RNA sequencing. The diagnosis of Graves' disease was made according to American Thyroid Association guidelines. Recruitment of patients was carried out at an endocrinology department in Xi'an, China. Each patient gave roughly 10 milliliters of peripheral blood, collected in an EDTA anticoagulant tube. Ficoll Paque Plus density gradient separation was used to isolate PBMCs, and no additional T cell sorting was done. An Agilent 2100 Bioanalyzer and agarose gel were used to check RNA quality, and a NanoDrop 2000 was used to measure RNA concentration. Details on this clonotype: It lacks a known antigen. Qualities for individual bases were not recorded, and no much larger clone is one base off.

The library was prepared using multiplex PCR. Data came from an Illumina HiSeq 4000. TCR beta libraries were built with iRepertoire HTBI primers and Arm-PCR amplification of CDR3 regions. Before sequencing, the PCR products went through gel purification. On the authors' methods: Gene usage analysis of CDR3 amino acid clonotypes relied on the 60 to 65 TRBV and 14 TRBJ segments identified across samples. Filtered high-quality paired reads were merged into contigs using COPE and FqMerger. BLAST was used to align contigs to IMGT TRBV, TRBD and TRBJ reference genes, with CDR3 defined following IMGT. Clonotypes above 0.1% frequency were classified as highly expanded clones. Repertoire diversity was measured by Shannon entropy, and V-J evenness by the Gini coefficient. Public clonotypes were defined as clonotypes shared by more than one individual. The raw public reads went through TCRdb reprocessing: fastp at Q25, MiXCR clone calling, in-frame beta chains kept. Rows matching on CDR3 protein sequence are summarized as one entry with the most common DNA and genes. TCRdb, not the original authors, processed these V and J calls. Recorded for this sample are 680,000 or so distinct CDR3 sequences; about 16% of them occurred a single time. The top ten clones comprise 18% of the sample.

Here V drops 3 bases and J drops 4 bases, and the junction holds 7 bases not matched to any gene. From the cysteine through the phenylalanine, the CDR3 covers 15 amino acids. Only the CDR3 part of the read is kept: 45 bases, read in frame from the first base. For CDR1 and CDR2, the germline V gene lists SGHDT and YYEEEE. In addition, the sample was reused for a study of T cells in Graves' hyperthyroidism and ophthalmopathy. As that second paper reports: Graves' hyperthyroidism was defined as stable when no progression to ophthalmopathy occurred over 18 months of follow-up. The hyperthyroidism patients were between 18 and 65 years old and newly diagnosed, with a disease duration of less than 2 months. Any patient with an uncontrolled infection, another autoimmune disease, pregnancy or lactation was excluded. Diagnoses relied on clinical symptoms, serum thyroxine and TRAb, thyroid ultrasound and orbital computed tomography. For the first round of RT-PCR on the TCR CDR3, the HTBI primer set was used together with the Qiagen OneStep RT-PCR kit. Blood samples also contained most of the expanded thyroid clonotypes (frequency above 0.001), which suggests that blood repertoires may reflect thyroid immune responses. A model built on a 13 V-J signature distinguished ophthalmopathy from stable hyperthyroidism, reaching roughly 88% sensitivity and 81.08% specificity in cross-validation and 80%/75% in testing. In validation, the model predicted progression to ophthalmopathy with roughly 66% sensitivity and around 72% specificity, a median of 6.5 months before onset. TCR V-J signatures able to tell the groups apart were searched for in a discovery cohort of about a hundred patients, of whom under 45 had Graves' ophthalmopathy and some 60 had stable Graves' hyperthyroidism. Whether ophthalmopathy could be predicted prospectively was tested in an independent validation cohort made up of about 18 hyperthyroidism patients plus 17 patients who later progressed to ophthalmopathy. The 75 to 100 discovery patients were randomly divided into training and test sets at a 7:3 ratio. In about 6 Graves' hyperthyroidism patients, the study also compared T-cell repertoires from thyroid tissue with T-cell repertoires from blood. Following sampling, methimazole starting at 30 mg daily was given to hyperthyroidism patients, and high-dose intravenous methylprednisolone was given to ophthalmopathy patients. A second multiplex PCR round built the libraries, followed by size selection and purification. Libraries were sequenced paired-end with 100 bp reads on an Illumina HiSeq2000. SOAPnuke was used to process the raw data, with reads discarded if the reads contained adapters or uncalled bases, had a mean Phred below 15, or lacked an exact constant-primer or identifier match. COPE v1.2.5 was used to merge high-quality paired reads, and clonotypes were defined as unique nucleotide sequences. MiTCR v1.1 was used to align the clonotypes against IMGT TRBV, TRBD and TRBJ reference segments. The analysis included only V-J combinations with a frequency above 0.0001, which together covered approximately 99% of the repertoires. A TCS score was defined as the ratio of F50 (clonal expansion) to E x V (chaos), with BLOSUM62-based TCRdist applied between CDR3 peptides within each V-J. Welch's t-statistics and random forest reduced fewer than 550 V-J features to around 14, which were used in a naive Bayes classifier (R e1071). No statistical method was used to set the sample size in advance, and investigators knew the group allocation. The paper describes TCR Vbeta CDR3 sequencing of around 130 peripheral blood samples, made up of 43 ophthalmopathy patients, roughly 80 hyperthyroidism patients and 17 progressor patients.

The V and J genes are TRBV5-6 and TRBJ1-2; 9 central nucleotides agree with TRBD1. This specimen consisted of peripheral blood mononuclear cells (PBMCs), obtained at new diagnosis, from a patient treated with antithyroid drugs. This TCR came from a woman in her twenties or thirties with Graves disease. Donor details come from another sample of the same person, matched by shared clones. The CDR3 is CASSWGGTGTYGYTF. The DNA reads TGTGCCAGCAGCTGGGGGGGGACAGGGACCTATGGCTACACCTTC.